This T cell receptor beta chain came from a study of T cells in Graves' hyperthyroidism and ophthalmopathy. The wider study: Peripheral blood was taken when the disease was first diagnosed, before any treatment began.

Any patient presenting with uncontrolled infection, other autoimmune disease, pregnancy or lactation was left out. TCR beta CDR3 regions were amplified from RNA transcripts. The study used the HTBI primer set for a first-round RT-PCR of the TCR CDR3. TCRdb passed the multiplex PCR reads through MiXCR, listing each CDR3 protein once. The sample yields roughly 500,000 distinct CDR3 sequences, about 16% seen once. Germline CDR1 reads MDHEN; CDR2 reads SYDVKM. The CDR3 totals 15 residues. V shed 5 bases, J shed 2 bases, and the junction held 5 bases outside the gene matches. The V call is TRBV28, the J call TRBJ1-3, with 8 bases fitting TRBD1. The receptor was derived from a woman aged 25 to 45 with Graves' ophthalmopathy. The sample taken for sequencing was blood. CDR3 region: CASSTTGGAGNTIYF. CDR3 bases: TGTGCCAGCAGTACTACAGGGGGTGCTGGAAACACCATATATTTT.